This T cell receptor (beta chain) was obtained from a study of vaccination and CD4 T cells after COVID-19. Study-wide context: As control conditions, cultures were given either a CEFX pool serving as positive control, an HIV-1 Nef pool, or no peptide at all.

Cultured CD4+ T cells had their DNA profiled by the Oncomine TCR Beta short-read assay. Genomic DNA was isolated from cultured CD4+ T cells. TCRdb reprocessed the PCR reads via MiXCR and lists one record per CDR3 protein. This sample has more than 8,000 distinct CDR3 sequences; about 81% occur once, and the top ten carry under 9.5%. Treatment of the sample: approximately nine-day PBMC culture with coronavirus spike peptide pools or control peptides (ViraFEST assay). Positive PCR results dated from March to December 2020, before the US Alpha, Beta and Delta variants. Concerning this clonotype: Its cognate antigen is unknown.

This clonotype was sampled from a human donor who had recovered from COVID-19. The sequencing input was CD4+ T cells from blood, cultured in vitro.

The CDR3 bases are TGTGCCAGCAGTTACAGGCCGCCTGGGTCCACTGAAGCTTTCTTT. It yields the protein CASSYRPPGSTEAFF. The rearrangement links TRBV6-2 or TRBV6-3 to TRBJ1-1; D is unresolved. The CDR3 consists of 15 residues. CDR1 is MNHEY, CDR2 SVGEGT, per germline. Trimming shortened V by 2 bases and J by 4 bases, and 14 bases separated the two germline ends.